Listed below are T cell receptor beta chains from one sample, sequenced in a study of PD-L1 blockade in urothelial cancer. The table came from immunoSEQ multiplex PCR; TCRdb's copy has only in-frame clones and leaves some out. This table holds 17,000 or so clones, around 87% found once. Sequencing was performed on PBMCs, taken around atezolizumab (anti-PD-L1) treatment. The receptor set was obtained from a man aged 50 to 60 with urothelial cancer. Both conserved end residues are part of each CDR3. D genes are given only for firm matches. Where a row states a size, it is once, few, many or the class of an expanded clone; other rows omit it.

j_gene,v_gene,abundance,d_gene,CDR3aa,CDR3nt
TRBJ2-5,TRBV6-5,.,TRBD2,CASSYPTGGGVETQYF,TGTGCCAGCAGTTACCCCACCGGCGGGGGTGTGGAGACCCAGTACTTC
TRBJ2-7,TRBV9,.,TRBD2,CASSPRGTSGGTEQYF,TGTGCCAGCAGCCCCCGGGGGACTAGCGGGGGGACCGAGCAGTACTTC
TRBJ1-1,TRBV29-1,.,TRBD1,CSVDRGSGTEAFF,TGCAGCGTTGACAGGGGGTCGGGAACTGAAGCTTTCTTT
TRBJ1-2,TRBV7-2,once,TRBD1,CASSPEGTGSNYGYTF,TGTGCCAGCAGCCCAGAGGGGACAGGGTCAAACTATGGCTACACCTTC
TRBJ2-3,TRBV7-9,.,TRBD1,CASSPRTGADTQYF,TGTGCCAGCAGCCCCCGGACAGGGGCAGATACGCAGTATTTT
TRBJ1-1,TRBV9,.,TRBD1,CASSAGGRTEAFF,TGTGCCAGCAGCGCAGGGGGCCGAACTGAAGCTTTCTTT
TRBJ1-3,TRBV9,.,.,CASRPTGSSGNTIYF,TGTGCCAGCAGACCCACAGGCAGCTCTGGAAACACCATATATTTT
TRBJ1-2,TRBV6-5,.,.,CASTPGLNYGYTF,TGTGCCAGCACCCCAGGACTTAACTATGGCTACACCTTC
TRBJ2-5,TRBV7-6,.,.,CASSLGGPRGGTQYF,TGTGCCAGCAGCTTAGGCGGACCGAGGGGGGGGACCCAGTACTTC
TRBJ2-7,TRBV7-8,.,.,CASSRTVLSSYEQYF,TGTGCCAGCAGCCGGACAGTCCTAAGCTCCTACGAGCAGTACTTC
TRBJ2-1,TRBV11-3,.,TRBD1,CASSFGGQGARDEQFF,TGTGCCAGCAGCTTTGGAGGGCAGGGGGCTAGGGATGAGCAGTTCTTC
TRBJ2-1,TRBV29-1,.,TRBD2,CSVEDRGVGSSGRADNEQFF,TGCAGCGTTGAAGATCGAGGGGTAGGGTCTAGCGGGAGGGCCGACAATGAGCAGTTCTTC
TRBJ2-6,TRBV2,.,.,CASSFKAGRSGANVLTF,TGTGCCAGCAGTTTCAAAGCAGGGCGCTCTGGGGCCAACGTCCTGACTTTC
TRBJ1-6,TRBV7-6,.,.,CASSLTRDSPLHF,TGTGCCAGCAGCTTAACCCGAGATTCACCCCTCCACTTT
TRBJ2-7,TRBV7-9,.,.,CASSLVGQSTYEQYF,TGTGCCAGCAGCTTAGTTGGGCAGTCTACCTACGAGCAGTACTTC
TRBJ2-2,TRBV2,.,TRBD1,CASRGGVGTGRTGELFF,TGTGCCAGCAGGGGCGGTGTAGGGACAGGGCGCACCGGGGAGCTGTTTTTT
TRBJ2-3,TRBV7-9,.,.,CASSLVPRDTQYF,TGTGCCAGCAGCTTAGTCCCTAGGGATACGCAGTATTTT
TRBJ2-3,TRBV10-3,.,TRBD1,CAISESRDRYAQYF,TGTGCCATCAGTGAGTCCCGGGACAGGTACGCGCAGTATTTT